Listed below are T cell receptor beta chains from one sample, sequenced in a study of OX40 agonist ivuxolimab in advanced cancers. Generated by immunoSEQ multiplex PCR, the TCRdb table keeps only in-frame clones and is missing some. In the table there are tens of thousands of clones, around 90% of which are singletons. Here the sequenced sample was CD4+ or CD8+ T cells sorted from blood, taken in a trial of the OX40 agonist ivuxolimab. All receptors derive from an adult with an advanced solid tumor such as melanoma, head and neck, liver or kidney cancer. CDR3s include the opening cysteine and the closing phenylalanine or tryptophan. A D gene is named only where the DNA matches it firmly. Only some rows state a clone size, as once, few, many or a class for expanded clones.

d_call	j_call	clone_size	v_call	cdr3_aa	cdr3_nt
-	TRBJ2-7	-	TRBV25-1	CASSNPGTASYEQYF	TGTGCCAGCTCTAATCCCGGGACTGCTTCCTACGAGCAGTACTTC
-	TRBJ1-1	-	TRBV7-9	CASSLTGARTEAFF	TGTGCCAGCAGCCTTACGGGGGCTAGGACTGAAGCTTTCTTT
TRBD1	TRBJ2-3	-	TRBV6-1	CASRRTGVRGTQYF	TGTGCCAGCAGGAGGACAGGGGTAAGGGGTACGCAGTATTTT
-	TRBJ1-2	-	TRBV7-2	CASSLVAGYGYTF	TGTGCCAGCAGCTTAGTGGCAGGCTATGGCTACACCTTC
-	TRBJ2-3	-	TRBV7-6	CASSSFLGADTQYF	TGTGCCAGCAGCTCCTTTTTGGGCGCAGATACGCAGTATTTT
TRBD1	TRBJ2-7	-	TRBV11-3	CASSSRTGRYEQYF	TGTGCCAGCAGCTCGCGGACAGGGAGGTACGAGCAGTACTTC
TRBD1	TRBJ1-2	-	TRBV19	CASSPTGTGYGYTF	TGTGCCAGTAGTCCGACCGGGACAGGCTATGGCTACACCTTC
TRBD2	TRBJ2-7	-	TRBV30	CAWTTPGTSGRVEQYF	TGTGCCTGGACCACACCAGGGACTAGCGGGAGAGTCGAGCAGTACTTC
TRBD1	TRBJ2-1	-	TRBV10-1	CASSARTGGDNEQFF	TGCGCCAGCAGTGCCAGGACAGGGGGGGACAATGAGCAGTTCTTC
-	TRBJ2-7	once	TRBV19	CASSTQSYEQYF	TGTGCCAGTAGTACCCAGTCCTACGAGCAGTACTTC
-	TRBJ2-6	once	TRBV25-1	CASSESGHSSGANVLTF	TGTGCCAGCAGTGAATCGGGACACTCCTCTGGGGCCAACGTCCTGACTTTC
-	TRBJ2-2	-	TRBV18	CASSPPTNRGGVGELFF	TGTGCCAGCTCACCACCCACAAACAGGGGAGGCGTCGGGGAGCTGTTTTTT
TRBD1	TRBJ1-6	-	TRBV5-1	CASSLVNSVQGNSPLHF	TGCGCCAGCAGCTTGGTCAATTCCGTACAGGGGAATTCACCCCTCCACTTT
TRBD1	TRBJ1-6	-	TRBV6-5	CASSAPGQGASPLHF	TGTGCCAGCAGTGCGCCGGGACAGGGTGCTTCACCCCTCCACTTT
-	TRBJ1-6	-	TRBV9	CASSAFGRSSYNSPLHF	TGTGCCAGCAGCGCTTTTGGCAGAAGCTCCTATAATTCACCCCTCCACTTT
-	TRBJ2-2	-	TRBV7-3	CASSLHTGADTGELFF	TGTGCCAGCAGCCTCCATACGGGAGCGGACACCGGGGAGCTGTTTTTT
TRBD2	TRBJ2-7	-	TRBV28	CASSLRTSGRNEQYF	TGTGCCAGCAGTTTAAGGACTAGCGGGAGAAACGAGCAGTACTTC
-	TRBJ2-3	-	TRBV6-1	CASRRRTGTDTQYF	TGTGCCAGCAGACGAAGGACAGGCACAGATACGCAGTATTTT
-	TRBJ1-5	-	TRBV27	CASRSEKGRSNQPQHF	TGTGCCAGCAGATCGGAGAAAGGGAGGAGCAATCAGCCCCAGCATTTT
TRBD1	TRBJ1-4	-	TRBV28	CASILSGTATNEKLFF	TGTGCCAGCATCCTATCCGGGACAGCAACTAATGAAAAACTGTTTTTT
TRBD1	TRBJ2-7	-	TRBV7-3	CASSMNAGQGAGQYF	TGTGCCAGCAGCATGAACGCGGGACAGGGGGCAGGGCAGTACTTC
-	TRBJ2-4	-	TRBV29-1	CSVGIKNIQYF	TGCAGCGTTGGAATCAAAAACATTCAGTACTTC
-	TRBJ1-3	-	TRBV18	CASSPQDGGSGNTIYF	TGTGCCAGCTCCCCTCAGGACGGTGGCTCTGGAAACACCATATATTTT
-	TRBJ1-5	-	TRBV28	CASSLGVRQPQHF	TGTGCCAGCAGTTTGGGGGTTAGACAGCCCCAGCATTTT
TRBD1	TRBJ2-3	-	TRBV5-4	CASSSTGGVSTDTQYF	TGTGCCAGCAGCTCTACAGGGGGCGTCAGCACAGATACGCAGTATTTT
-	TRBJ2-1	-	TRBV5-4	CASTRYLGGQNEQFF	TGTGCCAGCACTCGTTACCTCGGGGGCCAGAATGAGCAGTTCTTC
-	TRBJ2-1	-	TRBV7-9	CASSLGLNNEQFF	TGTGCCAGCAGCCTGGGCCTTAACAATGAGCAGTTCTTC
TRBD1	TRBJ2-7	-	TRBV27	CASSVLDRSYEQYF	TGTGCCAGCAGTGTTTTGGACAGGTCCTACGAGCAGTACTTC
TRBD2	TRBJ2-7	-	TRBV6-5	CASSYTSGGTGEQYF	TGTGCCAGCAGTTACACTAGCGGGGGGACGGGGGAGCAGTACTTC
-	TRBJ2-2	-	TRBV27	CASSLSGSNTGELFF	TGTGCCAGCAGTTTATCGGGATCGAACACCGGGGAGCTGTTTTTT
TRBD1	TRBJ2-7	-	TRBV28	CASRTGSYEQYF	TGTGCCAGTAGGACAGGGTCCTACGAGCAGTACTTC
-	TRBJ2-5	-	TRBV7-2	CASSEQTETQYF	TGTGCCAGCAGCGAGCAGACGGAGACCCAGTACTTC
-	TRBJ1-6	-	TRBV11-1	CASSQTRGSSPLHF	TGTGCCAGCAGCCAGACTAGAGGCAGTTCACCCCTCCACTTT
-	TRBJ2-1	-	TRBV7-3	CASSAPYSYNEQFF	TGTGCCAGCAGCGCACCGTACAGTTACAATGAGCAGTTCTTC
TRBD1	TRBJ2-5	once	TRBV19	CASSIDRGETQYF	TGTGCCAGTAGTATTGACAGGGGGGAGACCCAGTACTTC
-	TRBJ1-2	-	TRBV7-9	CASNPTDSSYGYTF	TGTGCCAGCAACCCGACGGACAGCAGCTATGGCTACACCTTC
-	TRBJ2-1	-	TRBV11-3	CASSLPAVSYNEQFF	TGTGCCAGCAGCTTACCTGCGGTCTCCTACAATGAGCAGTTCTTC
-	TRBJ1-2	-	TRBV7-2	CASSLGSRGYTF	TGTGCCAGCAGCTTAGGAAGTCGTGGCTACACCTTC
-	TRBJ1-2	-	TRBV27	CASSFLGGDEGYGYTF	TGTGCCAGCAGTTTCCTCGGAGGTGACGAAGGGTATGGCTACACCTTC
-	TRBJ2-6	-	TRBV6-1	CASIWGGANVLTF	TGTGCCAGCATTTGGGGTGGGGCCAACGTCCTGACTTTC
TRBD1	TRBJ2-1	-	TRBV30	CAWTNRGEQFF	TGTGCCTGGACAAACAGGGGCGAGCAGTTCTTC
-	TRBJ1-1	-	TRBV6-4	CASSVTGNTEAFF	TGTGCCAGCAGTGTGACAGGGAACACTGAAGCTTTCTTT
-	TRBJ1-1	-	TRBV5-1	CASSLDWEAFF	TGCGCCAGCAGCTTGGACTGGGAAGCTTTCTTT
-	TRBJ2-2	-	TRBV4-1	CASSQGQPTGELFF	TGCGCCAGCAGCCAAGGGCAGCCCACCGGGGAGCTGTTTTTT
-	TRBJ2-5	-	TRBV7-6	CASSLSETQYF	TGTGCCAGCAGCTTGTCAGAGACCCAGTACTTC
TRBD1	TRBJ1-4	-	TRBV6-5	CASRNRGTNEKLFF	TGTGCCAGCAGGAACAGGGGAACTAATGAAAAACTGTTTTTT
-	TRBJ1-1	-	TRBV5-1	CASSKTDLNTEAFF	TGCGCCAGCAGCAAAACAGATTTGAACACTGAAGCTTTCTTT
-	TRBJ1-3	many	TRBV7-2	CASSFLPYRRASGNTIYF	TGTGCCAGCAGCTTCCTACCGTACCGGCGAGCTTCTGGAAACACCATATATTTT
TRBD1	TRBJ1-2	-	TRBV7-2	CASSLALGQGAGYTF	TGTGCCAGCAGCTTAGCCTTGGGACAGGGGGCAGGCTACACCTTC
-	TRBJ1-1	-	TRBV13	CASSLGGFTEAFF	TGTGCCAGCAGCTTAGGGGGGTTCACTGAAGCTTTCTTT
-	TRBJ1-2	-	TRBV6-1	CASSANLVPDYGYTF	TGTGCCAGCAGTGCCAATCTAGTTCCAGACTATGGCTACACCTTC
TRBD1	TRBJ1-3	-	TRBV10-3	CAISERDRTLSGNTIYF	TGTGCCATCAGTGAACGGGACAGGACCCTCTCTGGAAACACCATATATTTT